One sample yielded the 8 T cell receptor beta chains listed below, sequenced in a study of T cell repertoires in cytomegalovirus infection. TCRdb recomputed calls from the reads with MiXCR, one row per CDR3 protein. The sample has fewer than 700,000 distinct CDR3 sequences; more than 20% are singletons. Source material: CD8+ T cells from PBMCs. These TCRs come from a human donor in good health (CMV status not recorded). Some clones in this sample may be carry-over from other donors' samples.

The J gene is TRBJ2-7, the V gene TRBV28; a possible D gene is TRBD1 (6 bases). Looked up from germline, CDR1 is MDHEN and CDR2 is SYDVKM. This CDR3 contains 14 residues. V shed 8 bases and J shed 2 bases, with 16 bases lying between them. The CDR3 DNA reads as TGTGCCAGCGGTCCGACAGGTACTCCCTACGAGCAGTACGTC. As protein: CASGPTGTPYEQYV.

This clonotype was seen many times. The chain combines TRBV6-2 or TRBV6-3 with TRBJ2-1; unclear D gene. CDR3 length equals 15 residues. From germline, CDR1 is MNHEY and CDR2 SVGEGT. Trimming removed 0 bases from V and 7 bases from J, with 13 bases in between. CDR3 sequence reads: CASSYSGPRENEQFF. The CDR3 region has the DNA TGTGCCAGCAGTTACTCCGGGCCCCGAGAGAATGAGCAGTTCTTC.

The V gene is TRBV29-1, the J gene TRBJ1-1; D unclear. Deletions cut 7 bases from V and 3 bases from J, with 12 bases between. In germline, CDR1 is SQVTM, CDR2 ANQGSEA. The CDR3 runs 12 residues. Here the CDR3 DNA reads TGCAGCGGACAAATCCTGGACACTGAAGCTTTCTTT. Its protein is CSGQILDTEAFF.

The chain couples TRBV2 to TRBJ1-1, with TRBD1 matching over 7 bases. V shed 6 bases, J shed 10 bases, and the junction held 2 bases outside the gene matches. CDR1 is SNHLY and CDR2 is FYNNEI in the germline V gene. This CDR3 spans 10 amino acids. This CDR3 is CASSAGGAFF. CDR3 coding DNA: TGTGCCAGCAGCGCAGGGGGAGCTTTCTTT.

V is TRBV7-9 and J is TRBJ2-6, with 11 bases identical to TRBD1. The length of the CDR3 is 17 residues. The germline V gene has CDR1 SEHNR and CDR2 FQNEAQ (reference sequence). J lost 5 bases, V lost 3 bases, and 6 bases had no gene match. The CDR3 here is CASSFRTGGNWANVLTF. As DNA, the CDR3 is TGTGCCAGCAGCTTTAGGACAGGGGGCAACTGGGCCAACGTCCTGACTTTC.

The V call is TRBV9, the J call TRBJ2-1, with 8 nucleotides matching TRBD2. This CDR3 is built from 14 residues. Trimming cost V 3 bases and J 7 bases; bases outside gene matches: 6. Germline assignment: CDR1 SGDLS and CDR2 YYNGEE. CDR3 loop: CASSAGGARNEQFF. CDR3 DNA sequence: TGTGCCAGCAGCGCCGGGGGGGCTCGAAATGAGCAGTTCTTC.

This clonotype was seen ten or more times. Here the CDR3 DNA reads TGTGCCACCAGCCCTTGGACAGGGGAGACCCAGTACTTC. Its translation: CATSPWTGETQYF. This chain connects TRBV15 to TRBJ2-5; 8 bases fit TRBD1. The germline V gene encodes CDR1 LNHNV and CDR2 YYDKDF (reference sequence). With 5 bases clipped from V and 5 bases from J, the junction kept 4 bases outside the gene matches. CDR3 length equals 13 residues.

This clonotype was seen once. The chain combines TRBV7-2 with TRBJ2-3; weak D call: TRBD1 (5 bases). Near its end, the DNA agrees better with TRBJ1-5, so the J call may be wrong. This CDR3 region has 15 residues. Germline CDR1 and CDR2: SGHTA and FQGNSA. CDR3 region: CASSLVPGVADTQHF. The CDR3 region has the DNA TGTGCCAGCAGCTTAGTCCCGGGGGTCGCAGATACGCAGCATTTT.